This T cell receptor beta chain was recovered during a study of blood T cell repertoires in COVID-19. Study overall: In each case, the material was cDNA or gDNA derived from T cells, B-cell-depleted T cells, or PBMCs.

Profiling relied on immunoSEQ multiplex PCR, and the TCRdb table lists in-frame clones only, not all of them. This table has approximately 100,000 clones, about four fifths appearing once. This CDR3 has 16 residues. The V and J ends lost 6 bases and 0 bases, in that order; junction bases with no gene match: 10. The germline V gene has CDR1 LGHNT and CDR2 FRNRAP. The sequence came from an elderly woman with active or convalescent COVID-19. Material for sequencing was peripheral blood. The chain combines TRBV12-5 with TRBJ1-1; 7 nucleotides align to TRBD1. CDR3 protein: CASGPRYRGLNTEAFF. CDR3 bases: TGTGCTAGTGGACCCCGATACAGGGGATTGAACACTGAAGCTTTCTTT.